This T cell receptor (beta chain) was obtained from a study of cytomegalovirus exposure and HLA in healthy donors. Study-wide background: Out of about 170 million T cells, an earlier analysis found more than 95 million unique TCR beta sequences in total.

Note on this clone: Its specificity is unknown.

The PCR made use of 60 Vbeta and 13 Jbeta primers. The repertoire was sequenced with immunoSEQ multiplex PCR; TCRdb's copy has only in-frame clones and lacks some. This table has under 200,000 clones, 70% to 80% appearing once. Germline trimming cut 5 bases from V and 8 bases from J; bases unmatched to any gene: 8. The CDR3 length is 14 residues. Germline CDR1 reads LNHDA; CDR2 reads SQIVND (reference sequence). Study observations and caveats: A later analysis showed HLA-associated TCR beta chains outstripping equally common others in clonal expansion.

This TCR came from a man aged 25-45 years in good health and CMV-seronegative. The genes are TRBV19 and TRBJ2-7; 11 bases agree with TRBD1. Material for sequencing was PBMCs. In nucleotides, the CDR3 is TGTGCCAGTAGTCCAACCGGGACAGGGGGTAAGCAGTACTTC. Translation gives CASSPTGTGGKQYF.